These 21 T cell receptor beta chains were sequenced from one sample in a study of PD-1 blockade in classical Hodgkin lymphoma. All patients relapsed after autologous stem cell transplantation, and brentuximab vedotin exposure varied. Clones were read by immunoSEQ multiplex PCR, and TCRdb kept only the in-frame ones, dropping some. The sample shows tens of thousands of clones, 76% of them seen only once. The specimen comprised peripheral blood mononuclear cells (PBMCs), sampled at baseline. Every receptor here comes from a human donor with classical Hodgkin lymphoma.

V usage is TRBV19 and J usage is TRBJ2-5; D call uncertain. V was trimmed by 2 bases and J by 5 bases, leaving 9 bases between them. From germline, CDR1 is LNHDA and CDR2 SQIVND (reference sequence). CDR3 length: 13 residues. The CDR3 region is CASSILGRETQYF. CDR3 sequence (DNA): TGTGCCAGTAGTATACTGGGTCGGGAGACCCAGTACTTC.

V usage is TRBV7-2 and J usage is TRBJ2-3; 13 positions match TRBD2. The V gene's germline CDR1 is SGHTA and CDR2 FQGNSA. Unmatched junction bases numbered 10, after V lost 5 bases and J lost 8 bases. The CDR3 consists of 16 residues. The CDR3 sequence is CASSPKGLAGVGTQYF. Here the CDR3 DNA reads TGTGCCAGCAGCCCCAAAGGACTAGCGGGAGTTGGTACGCAGTATTTT.

DNA for the CDR3: TGTGCCAGTACTGTGGGACAGGGGACCTACGAGCAGTACTTC. It is translated as CASTVGQGTYEQYF. This chain uses TRBV19 with TRBJ2-7, with 10 bases matching TRBD1. Germline V gene lookup returns CDR1 LNHDA and CDR2 SQIVND (reference sequence). The CDR3 runs to 14 residues. V was pared by 7 bases and J by 2 bases, with 5 bases of the junction left unmatched. Full variable domain (remainder filled in from reference TRBV19 and TRBJ2-7): DGGITQSPKYLFRKEGQNVTLSCEQNLNHDAMYWYRQDPGQGLRLIYYSQIVNDFQKGDIAEGYSVSREKKESFPLTVTSAQKNPTAFYLCASTVGQGTYEQYFGPGTRLTVT.

The J gene is TRBJ2-2, the V gene TRBV27, with D maybe TRBD2 (5 bases). CDR1 MNHEY and CDR2 SMNVEV come from the germline V gene (reference sequence). The V end lost 5 bases, the J end lost 0 bases, and 10 bases lay between the germline ends. The CDR3 extends over 15 amino acids. CDR3 coding DNA: TGTGCCAGCAGTCCCAGCGGATCGAACACCGGGGAGCTGTTTTTT. The encoded protein is CASSPSGSNTGELFF.

The chain couples TRBV28 to TRBJ1-3; unclear D gene. The germline V gene has CDR1 MDHEN and CDR2 SYDVKM. V gave up 2 bases and J gave up 8 bases, with 31 bases separating them. The CDR3 runs to 20 residues. CDR3 coding DNA: TGTGCCAGCAGTTTAATCGTTTTCGCAGGTTCCCCGCCGTCCCGGGACACCATATATTTT. This encodes CASSLIVFAGSPPSRDTIYF.

The gene calls are TRBV18 and TRBJ1-1; 7 bases line up with TRBD1. In germline, CDR1 is KGHSH, CDR2 LQKENI. V trimming: 4 bases; J trimming: 3 bases; junction bases outside the gene matches: 5. The CDR3 contains 14 residues. CDR3 in amino acids: CASSQTGLDTEAFF. The DNA for the CDR3 is TGTGCCAGCTCACAGACAGGGCTGGACACTGAAGCTTTCTTT. Variable domain in full (rest from reference TRBV18 and TRBJ1-1): NAGVMQNPRHLVRRRGQEARLRCSPMKGHSHVYWYRQLPEEGLKFMVYLQKENIIDESGMPKERFSAEFPKEGPSILRIQQVVRGDSAAYFCASSQTGLDTEAFFGQGTRLTVV.

This clone appeared a few times. This chain connects TRBV9 to TRBJ2-1; the match to TRBD1 covers 8 bases. The CDR3 runs 15 residues. The junction had 10 bases not matched to a gene; V was cut back by 3 bases and J by 8 bases. The germline V gene has CDR1 SGDLS and CDR2 YYNGEE. Written as DNA, the CDR3 is TGTGCCAGCAGCGCACGATGGACAGGGTTTGATGAGCAGTTCTTC. The encoded protein is CASSARWTGFDEQFF.

The V gene is TRBV19, the J gene TRBJ1-5; 8 nucleotides agree with TRBD1. The J segment lost 0 bases and the V segment lost 0 bases, leaving 4 bases of the junction unmatched. This CDR3 spans 17 amino acids. Germline assignment: CDR1 LNHDA and CDR2 SQIVND (reference sequence). CDR3 coding DNA: TGTGCCAGTAGTATAGATTTCGGACAGGGTAGCAATCAGCCCCAGCATTTT. It translates to CASSIDFGQGSNQPQHF.

The J gene is TRBJ2-5, the V gene TRBV14; tentatively, D is TRBD1 or TRBD2 (6 bases each). The germline CDR1 and CDR2 sequences are SGHDN and FVKESK. The V and J ends lost 4 bases and 6 bases respectively, with 21 bases between them. The CDR3 sequence is 16 residues long. The CDR3, as DNA: TGTGCCAGCAGCCTTATCTTTGGGGGGCCGCCCCAGACCCAGTACTTC. It translates to CASSLIFGGPPQTQYF.

V gene TRBV11-2 combines with J gene TRBJ2-7; D not certain. Looked up from germline, CDR1 is SGHAT and CDR2 is FQNNGV. Trimming pared 5 bases from V and 0 bases from J, leaving 5 bases between. This CDR3 has 12 amino acids. The CDR3 sequence: CASSTPSYEQYF. For the CDR3, the DNA is TGTGCCAGCAGCACACCCTCCTACGAGCAGTACTTC. Full variable domain (remainder filled in from reference TRBV11-2 and TRBJ2-7): EAGVAQSPRYKIIEKRQSVAFWCNPISGHATLYWYQQILGQGPKLLIQFQNNGVVDDSQLPKDRFSAERLKGVDSTLKIQPAKLEDSAVYLCASSTPSYEQYFGPGTRLTVT.

The chain joins TRBV27 to TRBJ2-3, with 14 bases fitting TRBD2. There are 20 residues in the CDR3. J lost 5 bases, V lost 0 bases, and 13 bases had no gene match. Germline V lookup: CDR1 MNHEY, CDR2 SMNVEV (reference sequence). DNA of the CDR3: TGTGCCAGCAGTTTATCTCCCCCGACTAGCGGGAGGGCCTCTAGAGATACGCAGTATTTT. It codes for CASSLSPPTSGRASRDTQYF.

The rearrangement uses TRBV20-1 and TRBJ1-1; no definite D call. Trimming stripped 3 bases from V and 8 bases from J, with 7 bases between. The CDR3 runs 10 residues. Germline CDR1 is DFQATT and CDR2 is SNEGSKA (reference sequence). CDR3 sequence (DNA): TGCAGTGCTAGGTGGCAGGAAGCTTTCTTT. It yields the protein CSARWQEAFF.

The rearrangement links TRBV7-3 to TRBJ2-1; possibly TRBD2 for D (6 bases). This CDR3 has 15 amino acids. Trimming stripped 3 bases from V and 5 bases from J, with 14 bases between. CDR1 is SGHTA and CDR2 is FQGTGA in the germline V gene. CDR3 region: CASSFERVGNNEQFF. The CDR3 DNA reads as TGTGCCAGCAGCTTCGAGCGGGTCGGGAACAATGAGCAGTTCTTC.

This clone rates as medium-sized (0.01 to 0.1%). The chain recombines TRBV27 with TRBJ2-1; the match to TRBD2 covers 12 bases. CDR1 and CDR2 (germline): MNHEY, SMNVEV (reference sequence). The length of the CDR3 is 15 residues. The V gene end was trimmed by 7 bases and the J gene end by 7 bases; junction bases not matched to a gene: 8. The CDR3 DNA follows: TGTGCCAGCACCTTTCTAGCGGGAGGGCCTAATGAGCAGTTCTTC. Its translation: CASTFLAGGPNEQFF.

The J gene is TRBJ2-1, the V gene TRBV27; TRBD2 aligns across 8 bases. This CDR3 has 14 amino acids. With V trimmed by 5 bases and J by 4 bases, 4 bases remained unmatched. Germline V lookup: CDR1 MNHEY, CDR2 SMNVEV (reference sequence). The CDR3 nucleotides read TGTGCCAGCAGTCGGGGGGGGGCATACAATGAGCAGTTCTTC. Translated, it gives CASSRGGAYNEQFF.

The chain carries TRBV7-9 and TRBJ1-3; the D is unclear. Germline V CDR1 and CDR2: SEHNR, FQNEAQ (reference sequence). This CDR3 is 17 amino acids long. The V end lost 2 bases, the J end lost 0 bases, and 14 bases lay between the germline ends. CDR3 amino acids: CASSLWDAGVSGNTIYF. The CDR3 DNA follows: TGTGCCAGCAGCTTATGGGATGCCGGAGTCTCTGGAAACACCATATATTTT.

The rearrangement links TRBV30 to TRBJ1-6, with 7 bases identical to TRBD1. This CDR3 has 14 amino acids. J lost 7 bases, V lost 7 bases, and 10 bases had no gene match. CDR1 is GTSNPN and CDR2 is SVGIG in the germline V gene (reference sequence). Here the CDR3 DNA reads TGTGCCTCCGTGACAGGGACGATGAATTCACCCCTCCACTTT. This encodes CASVTGTMNSPLHF.

The chain joins TRBV29-1 to TRBJ2-1; 9 bases are shared with TRBD1. V gave up 5 bases and J gave up 8 bases; unmatched junction bases: 13. The CDR3 covers 15 residues. CDR1 is SQVTM, CDR2 ANQGSEA, per germline. The CDR3 loop reads CSVPRTGAELDEQFF. CDR3 DNA sequence: TGCAGCGTTCCTAGGACAGGGGCCGAACTCGATGAGCAGTTCTTC.

This chain links TRBV6-5 with TRBJ1-3; D unclear. The CDR3 runs 16 residues. CDR1 and CDR2 from the germline V gene are MNHEY and SVGAGI. The germline V and J ends were trimmed by 0 bases and 0 bases, with 9 bases remaining between them. As DNA, the CDR3 is TGTGCCAGCAGTTACTCGAGCCCGGGCTCTGGAAACACCATATATTTT. It specifies CASSYSSPGSGNTIYF.

The sample holds one count of this clone. The chain carries TRBV6-5 and TRBJ2-7, with D possibly being TRBD2 (7 bases). V gave up 8 bases and J gave up 3 bases, with 20 bases separating them. This CDR3 contains 15 residues. Germline V CDR1 and CDR2: MNHEY, SVGAGI. Written as DNA, the CDR3 is TGTGCCAGCTTCTCGGGGGCTAGCGGTCTCTACGAGCAGTACTTC. Translated, it gives CASFSGASGLYEQYF.

This clone was recorded a few times. The chain combines TRBV9 with TRBJ2-5; 7 bases agree with TRBD1. Germline CDR1 SGDLS, CDR2 YYNGEE. The length of the CDR3 is 14 residues. V was pared by 2 bases and J by 5 bases, with 6 bases of the junction left unmatched. CDR3 in amino acids: CASSVLGGVETQYF. For the CDR3, the DNA is TGTGCCAGCAGCGTCTTAGGGGGCGTCGAGACCCAGTACTTC.